A selection of T cell receptor beta chains follows, all from one sample in a study of blood T cells in healthy people across ages. Via MiXCR, TCRdb re-called the 5' RACE reads, giving one row per CDR3 protein. This table has hundreds of thousands of distinct CDR3 sequences, 35% to 40% appearing once. The sample comprised blood. Receptor source: a young man in good health. CDR3s include the opening cysteine and the closing phenylalanine or tryptophan. Fields, in order: V gene, D gene, clone size, J gene, CDR3 DNA, CDR3 protein. D genes are given only for firm matches. Size is omitted from some rows. Given values are once, few, many or a class for expanded clones.

TRBV12-3/TRBV12-4	.	few	TRBJ2-3	TGTGCCAGCACCGCAGGACGTCCAGATACGCAGTATTTT	CASTAGRPDTQYF
TRBV2	TRBD1	.	TRBJ1-2	TGTGCCACCGGGACAGGACCAAGGGGCTACACCTTC	CATGTGPRGYTF
TRBV12-3/TRBV12-4	.	many	TRBJ1-2	TGTGCCAGCAGTTTAGGCCCGCAGGGAAACTATGGCTACACCTTC	CASSLGPQGNYGYTF
TRBV20-1	.	.	TRBJ1-1	TGCAGTGCTAGGCCTTGGCAGGGGACTGAAGCTTTCTTT	CSARPWQGTEAFF
TRBV4-3	.	few	TRBJ1-6	TGCGCCAGCAGCCAAGAATACTTAGGGTTAGATAATTCACCCCTCCACTTT	CASSQEYLGLDNSPLHF
TRBV7-2	TRBD1	many	TRBJ1-2	TGTGCCAGCAGCCAAACAGGGGATGGCTACACCTTC	CASSQTGDGYTF
TRBV3-1	.	few	TRBJ2-7	TGTGCCAGCAGCGCGAGCTCACAGGGTACCTACGAGCAGTACTTC	CASSASSQGTYEQYF
TRBV2	.	.	TRBJ2-5	TGTGCCAGCAGTGCAACAGGTGAAAAGACCCAGTACTTC	CASSATGEKTQYF
TRBV29-1	.	.	TRBJ2-7	TGCGGCGTTGAAGAACGGTCTGGGTCCAATGAGCAGTACTTC	CGVEERSGSNEQYF
TRBV5-1	.	many	TRBJ2-3	TGCGCCAGCTGGTTCGGACAGAGCACAGATACGCAGTATTTT	CASWFGQSTDTQYF
TRBV6-2/TRBV6-3	TRBD1	.	TRBJ2-6	TGTGCCAGCAGTCCAGGGGGAACCGGGGCCAACGTCCTGACTTTC	CASSPGGTGANVLTF
TRBV20-1	TRBD1	few	TRBJ1-1	TGCAGTGCTAGTAGGGCAGGGGGGTCCACTGAAGCTTTCTTT	CSASRAGGSTEAFF
TRBV6-5	.	many	TRBJ2-5	TGTGCCAGCAGTTACTCGAATGGGGGTCCCCAAGAGACCCAGTACTTC	CASSYSNGGPQETQYF
TRBV7-9	.	.	TRBJ1-1	TGTGCCAGCAGCTTAGGGGCAGGTCAGAGGGTAAGACAGAACACTGAAGCTTTCTTT	CASSLGAGQRVRQNTEAFF
TRBV7-2	.	few	TRBJ1-2	TGTGCCAGCAGCTCCAGGACAGACGATGGCTACACCTTC	CASSSRTDDGYTF
TRBV18	TRBD1	.	TRBJ1-2	TGTGCCAGCTCACCTCGCGGACAGGGGGCTTTACAATATGGCTACACCTTC	CASSPRGQGALQYGYTF
TRBV12-3/TRBV12-4	TRBD1	.	TRBJ2-2	TGTGCCAGCAGGCAACAGGGGGCGAACACCGGGGAGCTGTTTTTT	CASRQQGANTGELFF
TRBV4-3	TRBD1	many	TRBJ1-4	TGCGCCAGCAGCCAAGATGGGACAGAGACTAATGAAAAACTGTTTTTT	CASSQDGTETNEKLFF
TRBV28	.	.	TRBJ2-1	TGTGCCAGCAGGAGGCAGGAAGGGCCCAATGAGCAGTTCTTC	CASRRQEGPNEQFF
TRBV20-1	TRBD2	.	TRBJ2-1	TGCAGTGCTAGAGGTTGGTTGGGCGGGGTCATAGCGGGGGGCGGAACAAATGAGCAGTTCTTC	CSARGWLGGVIAGGGTNEQFF
TRBV7-2	.	few	TRBJ1-2	TGTGCCAGCAGCCCGGCCCAGCTACCTAACTATGGCTACACCTTC	CASSPAQLPNYGYTF
TRBV12-3/TRBV12-4	.	few	TRBJ2-7	TGTGCCAGCAGACCAGGGGGGCGCGCTCAAGAGCAGTACTTC	CASRPGGRAQEQYF
TRBV15	.	.	TRBJ1-2	TGTGCCACCAGCAGAGAGTCAGGACACCACTATGGCTACACCTTC	CATSRESGHHYGYTF
TRBV7-2	TRBD2	.	TRBJ2-7	TGTGCCAGCAGCTTAGAGCTAGCGGGAGACGAGCAGTACTTC	CASSLELAGDEQYF
TRBV7-2	TRBD1	few	TRBJ2-1	TGTGCCAGCAGCTCTGCTGGACAGGTTGGAAATGAGCAGTTCTTC	CASSSAGQVGNEQFF
TRBV7-8	TRBD2	many	TRBJ2-5	TGTGCCAGCAGCTTTAGGACTAGTCCGGAGACCCAGTACTTC	CASSFRTSPETQYF
TRBV5-1	.	few	TRBJ1-1	TGCGCCAGCAGCTACGAGCTCGGGACTGAAGCTTTCTTT	CASSYELGTEAFF
TRBV25-1	.	.	TRBJ2-7	TGTGCCAGCAGTGAAACTGGGCCAGGATCCCACGAGCAGTACTTC	CASSETGPGSHEQYF
TRBV18	.	.	TRBJ2-3	TGTGCCAGCCAAAACACAGATACGCAGTATTTT	CASQNTDTQYF
TRBV9	TRBD1	few	TRBJ1-1	TGTGCCAGCAGCAACCCGGGACAGTACACTGAAGCTTTCTTT	CASSNPGQYTEAFF
TRBV7-9	.	few	TRBJ2-7	TGTGCCAGCAGCTTAGGCCTTGGGACTCCATACGAGCAGTACTTC	CASSLGLGTPYEQYF
TRBV12-3/TRBV12-4	.	many	TRBJ2-3	TGTGCCAGCAGTCCAGGGGCGAAAATGCCCGATACGCAGTATTTT	CASSPGAKMPDTQYF
TRBV20-1	.	few	TRBJ1-1	TGCAGTGCTGATACCAGGGAGTGGAGCACTGAAGCTTTCTTT	CSADTREWSTEAFF
TRBV15	.	.	TRBJ2-5	TGTGCCACCAGCAGGGACTTCAATGGGGAGACCCAGTACTTC	CATSRDFNGETQYF
TRBV29-1	.	many	TRBJ2-1	TGCAGCACAACCCAAAATGAGCAGTTCTTC	CSTTQNEQFF
TRBV12-3/TRBV12-4	.	.	TRBJ2-3	TGTGCCAGCAGGGAACTAGGTGGCACAGATACGCAGTATTTT	CASRELGGTDTQYF
TRBV20-1	.	few	TRBJ1-6	TGCAGTGTCAGAGGGGGACACCGTAATTCACCCCTCCACTTT	CSVRGGHRNSPLHF
TRBV12-3/TRBV12-4	.	.	TRBJ2-2	TGTGCCAGCAGTTTTCGGTCCTCGACTCAAAACACCGGGGAGCTGTTTTTT	CASSFRSSTQNTGELFF
TRBV9	.	many	TRBJ2-3	TGTGCCAGCAGCGTAGATAGCCCCCAGTATACAGATACGCAGTATTTT	CASSVDSPQYTDTQYF
TRBV4-3	.	few	TRBJ2-5	TGCGCCAGCAGCCAAGTCTATCCATCCGGAGAGACCCAGTACTTC	CASSQVYPSGETQYF
TRBV7-9	TRBD1	.	TRBJ1-1	TGTGCCAGCAGCGCGGGGGGACAGGGGAACACTGAAGCTTTCTTT	CASSAGGQGNTEAFF
TRBV20-1	.	.	TRBJ1-5	TGCAGTGCTAGAGATCTGAGGGGAAGTACCAATCAGCCCCAGCATTTT	CSARDLRGSTNQPQHF
TRBV12-3/TRBV12-4	TRBD2	.	TRBJ2-3	TGTGCCAGCAGTTTTACAGCGGGGACTGGGGATACGCAGTATTTT	CASSFTAGTGDTQYF
TRBV2	TRBD1	many	TRBJ2-3	TGTGCCAGCAGTGAAGGAGACAGGGGAGCAGATACGCAGTATTTT	CASSEGDRGADTQYF
TRBV9	.	.	TRBJ1-2	TGTGCCACCAAAAACAGGGAGGGCTACACCTTC	CATKNREGYTF
TRBV10-3	TRBD2	.	TRBJ2-7	TGTGCCATCAGCTCTCCTCTAGCGGGGGGTGACAATGGGCAGTACTTC	CAISSPLAGGDNGQYF